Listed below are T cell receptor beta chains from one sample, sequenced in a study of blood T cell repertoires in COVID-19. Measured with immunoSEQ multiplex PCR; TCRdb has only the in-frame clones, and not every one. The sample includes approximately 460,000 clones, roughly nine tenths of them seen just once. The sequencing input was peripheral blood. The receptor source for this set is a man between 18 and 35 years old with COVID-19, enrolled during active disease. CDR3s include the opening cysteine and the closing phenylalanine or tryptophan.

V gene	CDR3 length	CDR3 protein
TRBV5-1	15	CASSTTTGEVGEQYF
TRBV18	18	CASSPRVQGGDYNSPLHF
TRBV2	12	CASSAGDKPQHF
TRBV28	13	CASSLAGGVGYTF
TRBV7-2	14	CASSRTGENSPLHF
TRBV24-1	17	CATSDPNGQGLSNEQFF
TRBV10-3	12	CAISGANYGYTF
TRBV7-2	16	CASSYFPGNSGNTIYF
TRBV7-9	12	CASSSGGNTIYF
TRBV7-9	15	CASSSGQGSTDTQYF
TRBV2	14	CASRGTSEYNEQFF
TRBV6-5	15	CASRDRGIGNTEAFF
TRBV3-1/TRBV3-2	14	CASSAGTGNEKLFF
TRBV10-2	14	CASVTGGPPNEQFF
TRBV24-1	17	CATSDALGTDTTGELFF
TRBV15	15	CATSRGVTRSSEQYF
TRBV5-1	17	CASAPGSGRQSYNEQFF
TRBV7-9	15	CASSLAYREGNEQFF
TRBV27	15	CASSHGQGATYGYTF
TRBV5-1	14	CASSLSAQGNEQYF
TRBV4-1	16	CASSQEVGSSNQPQHF
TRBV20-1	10	CSASTREAFF
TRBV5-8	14	CASRQGMWDTEAFF
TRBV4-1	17	CASSPGLAGGRGYEQYF
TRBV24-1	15	CATSDRGRGNTEAFF
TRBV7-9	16	CASSLPVAGAQETQYF
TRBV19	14	CASSFTGTGYEQYF
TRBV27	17	CASSARVGQLGADTQYF
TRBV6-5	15	CASSYGPANTGELFF
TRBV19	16	CASSMWDGDKEETQYF
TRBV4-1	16	CASSQVGRAPINEQFF
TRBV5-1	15	CASSLGTGGGNEAFF
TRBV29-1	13	CSDLWGMNTEAFF
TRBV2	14	CASSEGAGAFTQYF
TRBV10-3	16	CAISGTDRETYNEQFF
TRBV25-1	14	CASSEQKGKETQYF
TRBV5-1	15	CASTVGGGENSPLHF
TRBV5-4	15	CASSEGTGNTGELFF